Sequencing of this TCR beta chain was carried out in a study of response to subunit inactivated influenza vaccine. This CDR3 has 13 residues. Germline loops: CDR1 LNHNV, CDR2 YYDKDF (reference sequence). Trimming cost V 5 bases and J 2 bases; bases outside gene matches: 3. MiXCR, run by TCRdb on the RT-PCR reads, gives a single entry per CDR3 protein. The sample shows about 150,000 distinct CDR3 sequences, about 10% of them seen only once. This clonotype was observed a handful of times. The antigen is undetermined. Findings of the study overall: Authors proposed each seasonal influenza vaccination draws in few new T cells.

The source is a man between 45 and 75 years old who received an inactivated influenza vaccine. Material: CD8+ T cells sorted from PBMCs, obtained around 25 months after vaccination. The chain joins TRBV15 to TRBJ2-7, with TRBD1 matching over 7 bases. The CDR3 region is CATSQGVTYEQYF. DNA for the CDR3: TGTGCCACCAGCCAGGGGGTTACCTACGAGCAGTACTTC.